The clone carrying this TCR beta chain was found many times. MiXCR was run by TCRdb on the 5' RACE reads, yielding one entry per CDR3 protein. In the table there are 25,000 to 30,000 distinct CDR3 sequences, 4.4% of which are singletons. The data derive from a study of early T cells in non-severe SARS-CoV-2 infection. V lost 5 bases, J lost 0 bases, and 11 bases stayed unmatched. The CDR3 sequence is 18 residues long. Germline CDR1 and CDR2: DFQATT and SNEGSKA (reference sequence). Specimen: whole blood. This clonotype was obtained from an adult who was a healthcare worker with PCR-confirmed SARS-CoV-2 infection or an uninfected control (not recorded which). The gene calls are TRBV20-1 and TRBJ2-1; 12 positions match TRBD2. The CDR3 sequence is CSAVSATSGGISYNEQFF. The CDR3 nucleotides are TGCAGTGCTGTCTCCGCGACTAGCGGGGGTATCTCCTACAATGAGCAGTTCTTC.